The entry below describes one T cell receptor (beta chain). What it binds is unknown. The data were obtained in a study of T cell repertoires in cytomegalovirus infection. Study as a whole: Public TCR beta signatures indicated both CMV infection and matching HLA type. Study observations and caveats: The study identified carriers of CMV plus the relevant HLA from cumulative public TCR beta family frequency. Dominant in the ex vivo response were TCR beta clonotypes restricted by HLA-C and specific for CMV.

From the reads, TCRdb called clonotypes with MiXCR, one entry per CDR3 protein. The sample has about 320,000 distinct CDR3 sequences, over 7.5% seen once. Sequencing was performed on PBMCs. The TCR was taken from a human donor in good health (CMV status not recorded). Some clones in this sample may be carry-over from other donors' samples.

CDR3 sequence (DNA): TGTGCCAGCAGTTCCGGGACGGCTCAAGAGACCCAGTACTTC. It yields the protein CASSSGTAQETQYF. V usage is TRBV7-2 and J usage is TRBJ2-5; D is perhaps TRBD1 or TRBD2 (5 bases each). Deletions cut 6 bases from V and 2 bases from J, with 13 bases between. The CDR3 has 14 residues. CDR1 SGHTA and CDR2 FQGNSA come from the germline V gene. The whole variable domain, remainder taken from reference TRBV7-2 and TRBJ2-5, is GAGVSQSPSNKVTEKGKDVELRCDPISGHTALYWYRQSLGQGLEFLIYFQGNSAPDKSGLPSDRFSAERTGGSVSTLTIQRTQQEDSAVYLCASSSGTAQETQYFGPGTRLLVL.